These T cell receptor beta chains were read from a single sample in a study of T-cell reconstitution after alpha-beta-depleted transplantation in children. A single record per CDR3 protein comes from TCRdb applying MiXCR to the PCR reads. The repertoire has 500,000 to 600,000 distinct CDR3 sequences, 30% to 35% of them found once; the top ten carry 2% to 3%. Sequences were derived from PBMCs from the stem cell graft donor, sampled from the stem cell graft. Receptor source: a human donor who donated a stem cell graft to a child with aplastic anemia. The CDR3 runs from the conserved cysteine through the conserved F or W. D genes are given only for firm matches. Rows may omit the clone size; those that give it use once, few, many or a size class.

v_call: TRBV2; j_call: TRBJ2-7; d_call: TRBD2; clone_size: .; cdr3_nt: TGTGCCAGCAGTGAGAGAGCGGGGGCCGTTGGGGAGCAGTACTTC; cdr3_aa: CASSERAGAVGEQYF
v_call: TRBV12-3/TRBV12-4; j_call: TRBJ2-4; d_call: TRBD2; clone_size: .; cdr3_nt: TGTGCCAGCAGTTTGCTAGCGGGAGCGGAAGCCAAAAACATTCAGTACTTC; cdr3_aa: CASSLLAGAEAKNIQYF
v_call: TRBV10-3; j_call: TRBJ2-7; d_call: .; clone_size: few; cdr3_nt: TGTGCCATCAGTGAGGGCCCTAGTCTATCCTACGAGCAGTACTTC; cdr3_aa: CAISEGPSLSYEQYF
v_call: TRBV7-9; j_call: TRBJ2-5; d_call: TRBD2; clone_size: few; cdr3_nt: TGTGCCAGCAGCGCAACCGTAGCGGGAAAGAAAGAGACCCAGTACTTC; cdr3_aa: CASSATVAGKKETQYF
v_call: TRBV23-1; j_call: TRBJ2-7; d_call: .; clone_size: .; cdr3_nt: TGCGCCAGCAGTCTTGGGTTCCTTAGGTACGAGCAGTACTTC; cdr3_aa: CASSLGFLRYEQYF
v_call: TRBV12-3/TRBV12-4; j_call: TRBJ2-7; d_call: TRBD2; clone_size: .; cdr3_nt: TGTGCCAGCAGTCCCCGGGCTAGCGGGGGCTCCTACGAGCAGTACTTC; cdr3_aa: CASSPRASGGSYEQYF
v_call: TRBV29-1; j_call: TRBJ2-2; d_call: TRBD2; clone_size: few; cdr3_nt: TGCAGCGTTGTGGCTAGCGGGACTTACACCGGGGAGCTGTTTTTT; cdr3_aa: CSVVASGTYTGELFF
v_call: TRBV4-1; j_call: TRBJ1-4; d_call: .; clone_size: .; cdr3_nt: TGCGCCAGCAGCCCGTCGGACAGCGCAACTAATGAAAAACTGTTTTTT; cdr3_aa: CASSPSDSATNEKLFF
v_call: TRBV15; j_call: TRBJ2-5; d_call: .; clone_size: few; cdr3_nt: TGTGCCACCAGCAGAGAAGAGACCCAGTACTTC; cdr3_aa: CATSREETQYF
v_call: TRBV5-1; j_call: TRBJ1-1; d_call: .; clone_size: many; cdr3_nt: TGCGCCAGCAGCTTGGTTTCAAGGGGGAACACTGAAGCTTTCTTT; cdr3_aa: CASSLVSRGNTEAFF
v_call: TRBV3-1; j_call: TRBJ2-5; d_call: TRBD2; clone_size: .; cdr3_nt: TGTGCCAGCAGCCAAGGACTAGCGGGAGTGACCCAGTACTTC; cdr3_aa: CASSQGLAGVTQYF
v_call: TRBV30; j_call: TRBJ1-1; d_call: .; clone_size: .; cdr3_nt: TGTGCCTGGAGTAGAGTGGGAACCACTGAAGCTTTCTTT; cdr3_aa: CAWSRVGTTEAFF
v_call: TRBV4-3; j_call: TRBJ1-2; d_call: .; clone_size: .; cdr3_nt: TGCGCCAGCAGCCAACCGACAGCGGGGGGCGATGGCTACACCTTC; cdr3_aa: CASSQPTAGGDGYTF
v_call: TRBV12-3/TRBV12-4; j_call: TRBJ1-3; d_call: TRBD1; clone_size: few; cdr3_nt: TGTGCCAGCAGTTTGACAGGGATCGTTGGGAACACCATATATTTT; cdr3_aa: CASSLTGIVGNTIYF
v_call: TRBV7-2; j_call: TRBJ2-1; d_call: .; clone_size: .; cdr3_nt: TGTGCCAGCAGCTCTAGCCCATACAATGAGCAGTTCTTC; cdr3_aa: CASSSSPYNEQFF
v_call: TRBV7-3; j_call: TRBJ2-7; d_call: TRBD1; clone_size: .; cdr3_nt: TGTGCCAGCAGCGCGAGACAGGGGATGGCCGAGCAGTACTTC; cdr3_aa: CASSARQGMAEQYF
v_call: TRBV6-2/TRBV6-3; j_call: TRBJ2-2; d_call: .; clone_size: few; cdr3_nt: TGTGCCAGCAGTTACGGACAGTACACCGGGGAGCTGTTTTTT; cdr3_aa: CASSYGQYTGELFF
v_call: TRBV28; j_call: TRBJ2-2; d_call: .; clone_size: .; cdr3_nt: TGTGCCAGCAGTCCGGGGCGCCTCCCGGCCGGGGAGCTGTTTTTT; cdr3_aa: CASSPGRLPAGELFF
v_call: TRBV4-1; j_call: TRBJ2-1; d_call: .; clone_size: .; cdr3_nt: TGCGCCAGCAGCCAAGATATTACCCCTTCCTACAATGAGCAGTTCTTC; cdr3_aa: CASSQDITPSYNEQFF
v_call: TRBV20-1; j_call: TRBJ2-3; d_call: .; clone_size: .; cdr3_nt: TGCAGTGCTAGTATCGGTGGCACAGATACGCAGTATTTT; cdr3_aa: CSASIGGTDTQYF
v_call: TRBV4-2; j_call: TRBJ2-1; d_call: .; clone_size: once; cdr3_nt: TGTGCCAGCAGCCAAGGGACATGGGGGGACAATGAGCAGTTCTTC; cdr3_aa: CASSQGTWGDNEQFF
v_call: TRBV18; j_call: TRBJ2-1; d_call: .; clone_size: .; cdr3_nt: TGTGCCAGCTCACCACTATCTGGTCATGAGCAGTTCTTC; cdr3_aa: CASSPLSGHEQFF
v_call: TRBV10-3; j_call: TRBJ2-1; d_call: TRBD2; clone_size: .; cdr3_nt: TGTGCCATCAGCGCTGCAGTGGTAGCGGGAGCTACTGAGCAGTTCTTC; cdr3_aa: CAISAAVVAGATEQFF
v_call: TRBV25-1; j_call: TRBJ2-1; d_call: .; clone_size: few; cdr3_nt: TGTGCCAGCAGTGGAATACTAGGGCGGGCAAATGAGCAGTTCTTC; cdr3_aa: CASSGILGRANEQFF
v_call: TRBV28; j_call: TRBJ2-7; d_call: .; clone_size: .; cdr3_nt: TGTGCCAGCAGTTTTCAAGATCAGTACGAGCAGTACTTC; cdr3_aa: CASSFQDQYEQYF
v_call: TRBV5-1; j_call: TRBJ2-3; d_call: TRBD1; clone_size: few; cdr3_nt: TGCGCCAGCAGTAAAGGACAGGGCGGTCTTGGGGCAGATACGCAGTATTTT; cdr3_aa: CASSKGQGGLGADTQYF
v_call: TRBV20-1; j_call: TRBJ2-4; d_call: .; clone_size: once; cdr3_nt: TGCAGTGCTAGACCAGGAGTCAAAAACATTCAGTACTTC; cdr3_aa: CSARPGVKNIQYF
v_call: TRBV20-1; j_call: TRBJ2-2; d_call: .; clone_size: .; cdr3_nt: TGCAGTGCTAGAGATGGGAGTCACACCGGGGAGCTGTTTTTT; cdr3_aa: CSARDGSHTGELFF
v_call: TRBV7-9; j_call: TRBJ1-2; d_call: .; clone_size: few; cdr3_nt: TGTGCCAGCAGCTTTAAGGGGCTTGGCTACACCTTC; cdr3_aa: CASSFKGLGYTF
v_call: TRBV27; j_call: TRBJ1-3; d_call: TRBD1; clone_size: few; cdr3_nt: TGTGCCAGCAGCACGGACAGGTCCGGAAACACCATATATTTT; cdr3_aa: CASSTDRSGNTIYF
v_call: TRBV28; j_call: TRBJ2-3; d_call: TRBD2; clone_size: few; cdr3_nt: TGTGCCAGCAGTCCCCCGGGACTAGACCCGAATTTT; cdr3_aa: CASSPPGLDPNF
v_call: TRBV20-1; j_call: TRBJ1-2; d_call: TRBD1; clone_size: few; cdr3_nt: TGCAGTGCTGCAAGGGGGCTCGGGACTAACTATGGCTACACCTTC; cdr3_aa: CSAARGLGTNYGYTF
v_call: TRBV12-3/TRBV12-4; j_call: TRBJ2-2; d_call: .; clone_size: .; cdr3_nt: TGTGCCAGCTGGTCCCCATACCAGAACACCGGGGAGCTGTTTTTT; cdr3_aa: CASWSPYQNTGELFF
v_call: TRBV4-1; j_call: TRBJ2-4; d_call: TRBD2; clone_size: few; cdr3_nt: TGCGCCAGCAGCCAAATCGTCCTAGCGGGAGCCCTTGACAAAAACATTCAGTACTTC; cdr3_aa: CASSQIVLAGALDKNIQYF
v_call: TRBV6-1; j_call: TRBJ1-1; d_call: TRBD1; clone_size: .; cdr3_nt: TGTGCCAGCAGGGGGACAGGGTATATGCAAGCTTTCTTT; cdr3_aa: CASRGTGYMQAFF
v_call: TRBV10-3; j_call: TRBJ1-1; d_call: .; clone_size: few; cdr3_nt: TGTGCCATCAGTGAGTCGTTTAACACTGAAGCTTTCTTT; cdr3_aa: CAISESFNTEAFF
v_call: TRBV20-1; j_call: TRBJ2-1; d_call: TRBD2; clone_size: .; cdr3_nt: TGCAGTGCTAGAGATACTAGCGGGAGGGCCTCCTACAATGAGCAGTTCTTC; cdr3_aa: CSARDTSGRASYNEQFF
v_call: TRBV20-1; j_call: TRBJ2-3; d_call: .; clone_size: few; cdr3_nt: TGCAGTGCCCTCGGTATCGTCACCTACACAGATACGCAGTATTTT; cdr3_aa: CSALGIVTYTDTQYF
v_call: TRBV4-3; j_call: TRBJ1-2; d_call: .; clone_size: once; cdr3_nt: TGCGCCAGCAGCCAAGCCCCTTTGGTCGGAGGCTACACCTTC; cdr3_aa: CASSQAPLVGGYTF
v_call: TRBV10-3; j_call: TRBJ2-7; d_call: .; clone_size: .; cdr3_nt: TGTGCCATCAGTGAACAGGCGTCCTCCTACGAGCAGTACTTC; cdr3_aa: CAISEQASSYEQYF
v_call: TRBV6-2/TRBV6-3; j_call: TRBJ2-7; d_call: .; clone_size: .; cdr3_nt: TGTGCCAGCAGTCGCGATGGGACGCCAGCCACCTACGAGCAGTACTTC; cdr3_aa: CASSRDGTPATYEQYF
v_call: TRBV5-1; j_call: TRBJ2-2; d_call: .; clone_size: .; cdr3_nt: TGCGCCAGCAGCTTCATGACAGGGAACACCGGGGAGCTGTTTTTT; cdr3_aa: CASSFMTGNTGELFF
v_call: TRBV5-5; j_call: TRBJ2-1; d_call: .; clone_size: .; cdr3_nt: TGTGCCAGCAGCTTGAGGCCGGAGGCCCCCTACAATGAGCAGTTCTTC; cdr3_aa: CASSLRPEAPYNEQFF
v_call: TRBV5-1; j_call: TRBJ1-2; d_call: .; clone_size: .; cdr3_nt: TGCGCCAGCAGCTTGGGCAGTCTGACACACTATGGCTACACCTTC; cdr3_aa: CASSLGSLTHYGYTF
v_call: TRBV12-3/TRBV12-4; j_call: TRBJ1-2; d_call: .; clone_size: .; cdr3_nt: TGTGCCAGCAGTTCCCTCCTCGACAGTCCCCATGGCTACACCTTC; cdr3_aa: CASSSLLDSPHGYTF
v_call: TRBV4-1; j_call: TRBJ1-1; d_call: .; clone_size: few; cdr3_nt: TGCGCCAGCAGCCAAGAGGGCAGTATCTTCACTGAAGCTTTCTTT; cdr3_aa: CASSQEGSIFTEAFF
v_call: TRBV5-1; j_call: TRBJ2-7; d_call: .; clone_size: many; cdr3_nt: TGCGCCAGCAGCTTGGAGAAGCAGTACTTC; cdr3_aa: CASSLEKQYF
v_call: TRBV11-1; j_call: TRBJ2-7; d_call: .; clone_size: .; cdr3_nt: TGTGCCAGCAGCTTAGGAGGTCGGGGGGCCCCAGACCACCGCTACGAGCAGTACTTC; cdr3_aa: CASSLGGRGAPDHRYEQYF
v_call: TRBV27; j_call: TRBJ1-1; d_call: .; clone_size: .; cdr3_nt: TGTGCCAGCAGTTTACGGGCTGCTGCAGGGAACACTGAAGCTTTCTTT; cdr3_aa: CASSLRAAAGNTEAFF
v_call: TRBV4-3; j_call: TRBJ1-2; d_call: .; clone_size: few; cdr3_nt: TGCGCCAGCAGCCAGCAGACAGCTAACTATGGCTACACCTTC; cdr3_aa: CASSQQTANYGYTF
v_call: TRBV16; j_call: TRBJ1-4; d_call: .; clone_size: .; cdr3_nt: TGTGCCAGCGAAGGAGGGATTAATGAAAAACTGTTTTTT; cdr3_aa: CASEGGINEKLFF
v_call: TRBV5-1; j_call: TRBJ2-5; d_call: .; clone_size: .; cdr3_nt: TGCGCCAGCAGGGAAGGGACGGGGGCGCCGGAGACCCAGTACTTC; cdr3_aa: CASREGTGAPETQYF
v_call: TRBV5-4; j_call: TRBJ1-4; d_call: .; clone_size: few; cdr3_nt: TGTGCCAGCAGCTTGGCCGGCCGGAATAATAATGAAAAACTGTTTTTT; cdr3_aa: CASSLAGRNNNEKLFF
v_call: TRBV4-1; j_call: TRBJ1-3; d_call: .; clone_size: .; cdr3_nt: TGCGCCAGCAGCCAAGATCCGAATGTACGGGGGGTGGGGGGCCCTGGAAACACCATATATTTT; cdr3_aa: CASSQDPNVRGVGGPGNTIYF
v_call: TRBV15; j_call: TRBJ1-2; d_call: TRBD1; clone_size: few; cdr3_nt: TGTGCCACCAGCAGAGGTTCAGGGGGGTATAACTATGGCTACACCTTC; cdr3_aa: CATSRGSGGYNYGYTF
v_call: TRBV5-1; j_call: TRBJ2-1; d_call: .; clone_size: .; cdr3_nt: TGCGCCAGCAGCATGAGGGGGAGCTCCTACAATGAGCAGTTCTTC; cdr3_aa: CASSMRGSSYNEQFF
v_call: TRBV6-1; j_call: TRBJ2-7; d_call: TRBD2; clone_size: .; cdr3_nt: TGTGCCAGCAGCCGCGTAGCGGGAGGGTACGAGCAGTACTTC; cdr3_aa: CASSRVAGGYEQYF